This T cell receptor beta chain was observed in a study of T cells in localized non-small cell lung cancer. Study-level results: Out of the top 100 tumor clones, a median approximately 57 were seen in adjacent lung. A single tumor region was sequenced, leaving heterogeneity possible. Adjacent uninvolved lung had the highest clonality, suggesting focused antigen responses.

Germline loops: CDR1 SGHDT, CDR2 YYEEEE. CDR3 length: 12 residues. V lost 3 bases to trimming and J lost 11 bases; unmatched junction nucleotides: 7. TCRdb's table, derived via immunoSEQ multiplex PCR, lists solely in-frame clones and lacks some. The sample contains around 29,000 clones, roughly 80% of which appear only once. This clone appeared once. Its antigen is undetermined. Sequencing was performed on peripheral blood, taken before any cancer treatment. The V call is TRBV5-6, the J call TRBJ2-7, with 8 nucleotides matching TRBD1. This receptor was obtained from a male donor aged 60 or over with stage II squamous cell lung carcinoma. In DNA, the CDR3 is TGTGCCAGCAGCTCCGGGACAGGACGAGAGTACTTC. Translated: CASSSGTGREYF.